This passage covers 20 T cell receptor beta chains from one sample sequenced in a study of metastatic and nonmetastatic thyroid tumors. TCRdb reprocessed the PCR reads via MiXCR. Of over 25,000 clones listed, 15% to 20% are singletons. Thyroid surgery was performed in patients who had received no treatment beforehand. The sample comprised blood. The source of these receptors is a female donor with papillary thyroid cancer or a benign thyroid nodule (not recorded which). Some clones in this sample may be carry-over from other donors' samples.

This clone has at least ten counts. The chain links TRBV7-9 to TRBJ2-7, with D possibly matching TRBD2 (6 bases). Looked up from germline, CDR1 is SEHNR and CDR2 is FQNEAQ (reference sequence). V lost 3 bases, J lost 3 bases, and 12 bases lay in between. The CDR3 extends over 14 amino acids. The CDR3 loop reads CASSFGGELYEQYF. CDR3 bases: TGTGCCAGCAGCTTCGGGGGTGAACTCTACGAGCAGTACTTC.

This clone was detected ten times or more. J is TRBJ2-1 and V is TRBV7-9, with D possibly matching TRBD2 (6 bases). The germline V gene encodes CDR1 SEHNR and CDR2 FQNEAQ (reference sequence). The CDR3 runs 15 residues. Trimming cost V 1 base and J 8 bases, with 15 bases left between them. CDR3 DNA: TGTGCCAGCAGCTTAGGGGGCGGGGCATGGGATGAGCAGTTCTTC. Encoded protein: CASSLGGGAWDEQFF.

There are many counts of this clone. The chain recombines TRBV19 with TRBJ1-1; D might be TRBD1 (5 bases). This CDR3 spans 14 amino acids. The ends were cut back, 3 bases at V and 4 bases at J, with 12 bases in the middle. Germline V gene data show CDR1 as LNHDA and CDR2 as SQIVND (reference sequence). The chain's CDR3 is CASSMLGEATEAFF. In DNA form, the CDR3 reads TGTGCCAGTAGTATGCTGGGGGAGGCCACTGAAGCTTTCTTT.

This clone was picked up many times. The chain uses TRBV24-1 and TRBJ2-7; 10 bases line up with TRBD2. Germline CDR1 is KGHDR and CDR2 is SFDVKD. The V segment lost 6 bases and the J segment 6 bases; nucleotides outside the gene matches: 7. This CDR3 is built from 14 residues. The CDR3: CATSQSGRAGEQYF. Here the CDR3 DNA reads TGTGCCACCAGTCAGAGCGGGAGGGCCGGCGAGCAGTACTTC.

This clone was picked up a small number of times. This may arise from a read error, as a much more abundant clone is one base away. Other DNA sequences in this sample translate to the same CDR3. The V call is TRBV3-1, the J call TRBJ1-3; 8 nucleotides line up with TRBD1. Germline CDR1 LGHDT, CDR2 YNNKEL (reference sequence). The CDR3 has 16 amino acids. As DNA, the CDR3 is TGTGCCAGCAGCCACGGGGGCAGGGGGCCTGGAAACACCATATACTTT. Encoded protein: CASSHGGRGPGNTIYF. Using reference TRBV3-1 and TRBJ1-3 for the parts outside the CDR3, the full variable domain is DTAVSQTPKYLVTQMGNDKSIKCEQNLGHDTMYWYKQDSKKFLKIMFSYNNKELIINETVPNRFSPKSPDKAHLNLHINSLELGDSAVYFCASSHGGRGPGNTIYFGEGSWLTVV.

This clone has at least ten counts. Other DNA sequences within the sample encode an identical CDR3. This chain joins TRBV20-1 and TRBJ1-1; D is unresolved. CDR1 is DFQATT, CDR2 SNEGSKA, per germline (reference sequence). V was clipped by 1 base and J by 0 bases, with 12 bases between them. This CDR3 comprises 15 residues. The CDR3 DNA follows: TGCAGTGCTAGAGTTCCCCGGTTCGTGAACACTGAAGCTTTCTTT. Its protein is CSARVPRFVNTEAFF.

This clone was seen repeatedly, ten times or more. This rearrangement joins TRBV10-2 to TRBJ1-6, with 10 bases fitting TRBD1. The CDR3 spans 18 residues. Germline V CDR1 and CDR2: WSHSY, SAAADI. After removal of 5 bases from V and 0 bases from J, the junction contained 7 bases not matched to a gene. CDR3: CASSLTGTGASYNSPLHF. DNA for the CDR3: TGCGCCAGCAGTCTGACCGGGACAGGGGCCTCCTATAATTCACCCCTCCACTTT.

In its sample, this clone was seen many times. DNA of the CDR3: TGCGCCAGCAGCTTGGGACTAGCGGGGGGGCGGGGCACAGATACGCAGTATTTT. Translating it yields CASSLGLAGGRGTDTQYF. The J gene is TRBJ2-3, the V gene TRBV5-1; 14 bases align to TRBD2. CDR1 and CDR2 from the germline V gene are SGHRS and YFSETQ. J was trimmed by 1 base and V by 0 bases; bases with no gene match: 4. The CDR3 is 18 amino acids.

The chain employs TRBV4-2 and TRBJ2-1, with a tentative D call TRBD1 (7 bases). Germline V gives CDR1 LGHNA, CDR2 YNFKEQ. CDR3 length equals 15 residues. Trimming cost V 4 bases and J 7 bases, with 17 bases left between them. The CDR3 coding sequence is TGTGCCAGCAGCCGAAGACAGGGAGGAGTGAATGAGCAGTTCTTC. Translated: CASSRRQGGVNEQFF.

This clone rates as medium-sized. The J gene is TRBJ2-1, the V gene TRBV6-4, with TRBD1 identical over 7 bases. The CDR3 length is 14 residues. Trimming removed 4 bases from V and 7 bases from J; junction bases left unmatched: 7. Germline V gives CDR1 MRHNA, CDR2 SNTAGT. The CDR3 DNA reads as TGTGCCAGCAGTGGAGGGGGCGAAGGAAATGAGCAGTTCTTC. This translates into CASSGGGEGNEQFF.

The sample holds many counts of this clone. A single base separates this from a much larger clone, so it may be a read error. Other nucleotide sequences from this sample produce the same CDR3. The rearrangement uses TRBV6-5 and TRBJ2-7, with unresolved D. The CDR3 has 16 residues. The germline CDR1 and CDR2 sequences are MNHEY and SVGAGI. CDR3: CASSYSSPPGNYEQYF. The CDR3, as DNA: TGTGCCAGCAGTTACAGCAGTCCCCCCGGCAACTACGAGCAATACTTC.

This chain links TRBV9 with TRBJ2-1, with no clear D. This CDR3 region has 15 residues. Trimming removed 0 bases at V and 7 bases at J, with 14 bases between. Germline V gene lookup returns CDR1 SGDLS and CDR2 YYNGEE. This CDR3 reads CASSVGGLVQNEQFF. The CDR3 region has the DNA TGTGCCAGCAGCGTAGGAGGATTAGTGCAGAATGAGCAGTTCTTC.

This clone was seen only a few times. V gene TRBV6-6 combines with J gene TRBJ2-6, with TRBD2 matching over 9 bases. Germline V lookup: CDR1 MNHNY, CDR2 SVGAGI (reference sequence). CDR3 length: 18 residues. J was trimmed by 1 base and V by 6 bases; bases with no gene match: 10. CDR3 DNA: TGTGCCAGCAGAAGACTAGCGGAGGCCCTATCTGGGGCCAACGTCCTGACTTTC. Its protein is CASRRLAEALSGANVLTF.

This clone has at least ten counts. Other DNA sequences of this sample code for an identical CDR3. J is TRBJ2-3 and V is TRBV19; 7 nucleotides agree with TRBD2. Per the germline V gene, CDR1 is LNHDA and CDR2 is SQIVND (reference sequence). The CDR3 has 12 amino acids. The CDR3 reads CAEAGWADTQYF. The CDR3 coding sequence is TGTGCAGAAGCGGGGTGGGCAGATACGCAGTATTTT.

The table lists this clone with a few counts. A much more abundant neighbour one base away suggests this may be a read error. The V call is TRBV9, the J call TRBJ2-6; 11 bases align to TRBD2. Germline lookup yields CDR1 SGDLS and CDR2 YYNGEE. The junction had 7 bases not matched to a gene; V was cut back by 4 bases and J by 1 base. There are 18 residues in the CDR3. The CDR3, as DNA: TGTGCCAGCAGCTCCTATAGCGGGAGGGCTTCTGGGGCCAACGTCCTGACTTTC. Its protein product is CASSSYSGRASGANVLTF.

This clone showed up many times. The same CDR3 also results from other DNA sequences found in this sample. The chain has TRBV28 and TRBJ1-3, with D possibly matching TRBD1 (6 bases). CDR3 length: 16 residues. The V gene lost 1 base and the J gene lost 2 bases, with 12 bases spanning the gap. CDR1 and CDR2 (germline): MDHEN, SYDVKM. The CDR3 DNA reads as TGTGCCAGCAGTTTATACGGACAGAGAGCTGGAAACACCATATATTTT. Translated, it gives CASSLYGQRAGNTIYF.

For this clone: Sequence at one end of the junction differs from germline and may be a read error. The chain uses TRBV30 and TRBJ2-7; 7 bases are shared with TRBD2. Per the germline V gene, CDR1 is GTSNPN and CDR2 is SVGIG (reference sequence). The CDR3 is made up of 15 amino acids. DNA of the CDR3: TGTGCCTGTAGTGCCGGACTAGTTGTAGCCTACGAGCAGTACTTC. Its translation: CACSAGLVVAYEQYF.

This clone was observed at least ten times. The rearrangement joins TRBV11-2 to TRBJ2-5, with unresolved D. V was shortened by 0 bases and J by 5 bases, with 4 bases between the two germline ends. CDR3 length equals 12 residues. Germline V CDR1 and CDR2: SGHAT, FQNNGV. CDR3 nucleotides: TGTGCCAGCAGCTTAGAGGGGGAGACCCAGTACTTC. Its translation: CASSLEGETQYF.

This clone is labeled medium-sized. This chain connects TRBV6-1 to TRBJ2-3; 14 bases match TRBD2. Losses at the gene ends were 6 bases for V and 7 bases for J; bases not matched to a gene: 9. The CDR3 loop spans 16 amino acids. The germline gives CDR1 MNHNS, CDR2 SASEGT. The CDR3 spells CASSAAGTSGRNTQYF. The CDR3 bases are TGTGCCAGCAGCGCCGCCGGGACTAGCGGGAGAAATACGCAGTATTTT.

This clone was seen repeatedly, ten times or more. The sample contains more than one DNA sequence encoding this CDR3. This sequence joins TRBV18 and TRBJ1-2, with TRBD1 identical over 7 bases. This CDR3 has 15 residues. Per the germline V gene, CDR1 is KGHSH and CDR2 is LQKENI. After removal of 5 bases from V and 3 bases from J, the junction contained 9 bases not matched to a gene. The CDR3, as DNA: TGTGCCAGCTCAGAAACAGGGGAGGCGCACTATGGCTACACCTTC. Amino acids: CASSETGEAHYGYTF.